This T cell receptor beta chain is from a study of cytomegalovirus exposure and HLA in healthy donors. Researchers ran the PCR with 60 Vbeta and 13 Jbeta primers. Measured with immunoSEQ multiplex PCR; TCRdb has only the in-frame clones, and not every one. The data contain 150,000 or so clones, 75% of them singletons. V dropped 3 bases and J dropped 10 bases, with 18 bases sitting between them. The CDR3 has 14 residues. The germline V gene has CDR1 PRHDT and CDR2 FYEKMQ (reference sequence). The TCR was taken from a man aged 25 to 40 in good health and CMV-seronegative. The chain recombines TRBV13 with TRBJ1-1; D might be TRBD1 (5 bases). Sample: PBMCs. The CDR3 DNA reads TGTGCCAGCAGCTTGGGGCAGACCCTCGGGGGAGCTTTCTTT. It yields the protein CASSLGQTLGGAFF.